This TCR beta chain was recovered during a study of blood T cell repertoires in COVID-19. Sequencing used immunoSEQ multiplex PCR; TCRdb keeps in-frame clones, though not all of them. The sample has hundreds of thousands of clones, more than 85% seen once. There are 11 residues in the CDR3. The V end was cut by 6 bases, the J end by 5 bases, with 9 bases between. Germline V CDR1 and CDR2: SQVTM, ANQGSEA. All enrollees were about 18 to 95 years old and from roughly 26 US areas. Cohorts were assigned according to the clinical history that participants reported. Among Cohort 3 donors, those recovered had two negative PCRs, clearance, or symptom resolution.

The chain couples TRBV29-1 to TRBJ2-3; D may be TRBD2 (5 bases). Sequenced input: PBMCs or T cells enriched from blood (not recorded which). The sequence derives from a woman in her sixties or seventies who had recovered from COVID-19. CDR3 loop: CSVPGGDTQYF. CDR3 DNA: TGCAGCGTCCCCGGAGGAGATACGCAGTATTTT.